The next 26 T cell receptor beta chains were all read from a single sample in a study of Graves' ophthalmopathy and Graves' hyperthyroidism. The authors amplified TCR beta CDR3 regions from RNA transcripts. After a first-round RT-PCR with HTBI primers, a second-round multiplex PCR was run. TCRdb fed the multiplex PCR reads into MiXCR, producing one record per CDR3 protein. This sample has approximately 210,000 distinct CDR3 sequences, with roughly 27% found just once. Sequenced: peripheral blood. The origin of the receptors is a man aged 50 or older with Graves' ophthalmopathy.

This clonotype was counted ten times or more. The chain combines TRBV27 with TRBJ1-2, with no clear D. This CDR3 contains 13 residues. V lost 4 bases and J lost 4, with 10 bases in between. Germline V lookup: CDR1 MNHEY, CDR2 SMNVEV (reference sequence). CDR3 sequence: CASSSQSPYGYTF. DNA of the CDR3: TGTGCCAGCAGTTCCCAATCCCCCTATGGCTACACCTTC.

The chain links TRBV7-8 to TRBJ1-1, with 9 bases aligning to TRBD1. From germline, CDR1 is SGHVS and CDR2 FQNEAQ. The CDR3 covers 15 residues. Trimming took 1 base from V and 5 from J; bases not matched to a gene: 5. CDR3 sequence (DNA): TGTGCCAGCAGCTTAGGGGGACAGGGTCTGACTGAAGCTTTCTTT. Translating it yields CASSLGGQGLTEAFF.

In this sample, this clonotype turned up many times. V usage is TRBV7-8 and J usage is TRBJ1-1; 7 nucleotides agree with TRBD1. V was clipped by 3 bases and J by 4 bases; unmatched bases: 8. The CDR3 runs to 15 residues. Germline V gene data show CDR1 as SGHVS and CDR2 as FQNEAQ. Here the CDR3 DNA reads TGTGCCAGCAGCTTGCGACAGGGTTTGCTCACTGAAGCTTTCTTT. This encodes CASSLRQGLLTEAFF.

J is TRBJ1-1 and V is TRBV28; 7 positions agree with TRBD1. The germline CDR1 and CDR2 sequences are MDHEN and SYDVKM. With V trimmed by 4 bases and J by 1 base, 6 bases remained unmatched. This CDR3 has 15 amino acids. The CDR3 sequence: CASSSSGTANTEAFF. CDR3 sequence (DNA): TGTGCCAGCAGTTCTTCCGGGACAGCGAACACTGAAGCTTTCTTT. Full variable domain (remainder filled in from reference TRBV28 and TRBJ1-1): DVKVTQSSRYLVKRTGEKVFLECVQDMDHENMFWYRQDPGLGLRLIYFSYDVKMKEKGDIPEGYSVSREKKERFSLILESASTNQTSMYLCASSSSGTANTEAFFGQGTRLTVV.

This clonotype was seen ten or more times. The rearrangement links TRBV10-2 to TRBJ1-5, with TRBD1 identical over 7 bases. The trim removed 9 bases at V and 4 bases at J, leaving 9 bases unmatched. The germline CDR1 and CDR2 sequences are WSHSY and SAAADI. The CDR3 is 14 residues long. The CDR3 here is CASTRGLRNQPQHF. Written as DNA, the CDR3 is TGCGCCAGTACTAGGGGGCTGAGGAATCAGCCCCAGCATTTT.

This clonotype was seen ten or more times. V and J are TRBV10-3 and TRBJ2-2; D might be TRBD1 or TRBD2, each matching 6 bases. Deletions cut 4 bases from V and 6 bases from J, with 9 bases between. CDR3 length: 13 residues. Germline CDR1 and CDR2: ENHRY and SYGVKD. The CDR3 protein is CAISGGGSGELFF. The CDR3 DNA follows: TGTGCCATCAGTGGAGGGGGGTCCGGGGAGCTGTTTTTT.

This clonotype was observed a handful of times. This chain joins TRBV14 and TRBJ1-1, with D possibly matching TRBD1 (6 bases). V lost 3 bases to trimming and J lost 3 bases, with 11 bases between them. Germline loops: CDR1 SGHDN, CDR2 FVKESK. There are 14 residues in the CDR3. The CDR3 region has the DNA TGTGCCAGCAGCCACAGGGGTTTGTACACTGAAGCTTTCTTT. As protein: CASSHRGLYTEAFF. Full variable domain (outside the CDR3, taken from reference TRBV14 and TRBJ1-1): EAGVTQFPSHSVIEKGQTVTLRCDPISGHDNLYWYRRVMGKEIKFLLHFVKESKQDESGMPNNRFLAERTGGTYSTLKVQPAELEDSGVYFCASSHRGLYTEAFFGQGTRLTVV.

In this sample, this clonotype turned up many times. The chain recombines TRBV7-2 with TRBJ2-7; 8 bases fit TRBD2. J gave up 3 bases and V 1 base, and 2 bases lay outside the gene matches. This CDR3 comprises 14 residues. Germline loops: CDR1 SGHTA, CDR2 FQGNSA. CDR3 DNA: TGTGCCAGCAGCTTAGATGCGGGAGGCTACGAGCAGTACTTC. It translates to CASSLDAGGYEQYF.

This clonotype was seen at least ten times. This sequence joins TRBV19 and TRBJ2-5, with D hard to call. The V and J ends lost 5 bases and 5 bases respectively, with 15 bases between them. This CDR3 spans 14 amino acids. CDR1 and CDR2 (germline): LNHDA, SQIVND (reference sequence). The CDR3 sequence is CASSPQQIRETQYF. CDR3 in DNA: TGTGCCAGTAGTCCCCAGCAGATTAGGGAGACCCAGTACTTC.

This clonotype was counted ten times or more. The rearrangement links TRBV11-2 to TRBJ2-7; D is undetermined. Trimming took 5 bases from V and 0 from J, leaving 11 bases between them. Looked up from germline, CDR1 is SGHAT and CDR2 is FQNNGV. CDR3 size: 14 residues. The CDR3, as DNA: TGTGCCAGCAGCGACTTTATGAGCTCCTACGAGCAGTACTTC. It translates to CASSDFMSSYEQYF. The variable domain in full, with the rest retrieved from reference TRBV11-2 and TRBJ2-7, is EAGVAQSPRYKIIEKRQSVAFWCNPISGHATLYWYQQILGQGPKLLIQFQNNGVVDDSQLPKDRFSAERLKGVDSTLKIQPAKLEDSAVYLCASSDFMSSYEQYFGPGTRLTVT.

The rearrangement joins TRBV7-6 to TRBJ1-6, with D tentatively TRBD1 (5 bases). Trimming removed 4 bases at V and 8 bases at J, with 12 bases between. The CDR3 sequence is 14 residues long. Per the germline V gene, CDR1 is SGHVS and CDR2 is FNYEAQ. This chain's CDR3 is CASSSTVGDSPLHF. The CDR3 region has the DNA TGTGCCAGCAGCTCCACGGTGGGGGATTCACCCCTCCACTTT. The full variable domain, with the rest looked up from reference TRBV7-6 and TRBJ1-6, is GAGVSQSPRYKVTKRGQDVALRCDPISGHVSLYWYRQALGQGPEFLTYFNYEAQQDKSGLPNDRFSAERPEGSISTLTIQRTEQRDSAMYRCASSSTVGDSPLHFGNGTRLTVT.

V and J are TRBV19 and TRBJ1-5; unclear D gene. CDR1 is LNHDA, CDR2 SQIVND, per germline (reference sequence). V shed 7 bases and J shed 6 bases, with 13 bases lying between them. The length of the CDR3 is 13 residues. CDR3 in DNA: TGTGCCAGTACCCTGACGATCCTTCAGCCCCAGCATTTT. Translating gives CASTLTILQPQHF.

This clonotype was seen many times. The chain has TRBV7-9 and TRBJ2-5; 12 bases map to TRBD2. With V trimmed by 5 bases and J by 0 bases, 1 base remained unmatched. CDR1 and CDR2 (germline): SEHNR, FQNEAQ (reference sequence). CDR3 length equals 15 residues. Here the CDR3 reads CASSGLAGHQETQYF. Here the CDR3 DNA reads TGTGCCAGCAGCGGACTAGCGGGGCACCAAGAGACCCAGTACTTC.

Ten or more counts support this clonotype. CDR3 DNA: TGCGCCAGCAGCTTGGATGGGCGTGAACGAGGGTACTTC. Encoded protein: CASSLDGRERGYF. The chain employs TRBV5-1 and TRBJ2-7; D gene uncertain. This CDR3 contains 13 residues. Trimming stripped 0 bases from V and 12 bases from J, with 16 bases between. Germline assignment: CDR1 SGHRS and CDR2 YFSETQ. Based on the CDR3 plus reference TRBV5-1 and TRBJ2-7, the full variable domain is KAGVTQTPRYLIKTRGQQVTLSCSPISGHRSVSWYQQTPGQGLQFLFEYFSETQRNKGNFPGRFSGRQFSNSRSEMNVSTLELGDSALYLCASSLDGRERGYFGPGTRLTVT.

This clonotype appeared many times. The V and J genes are TRBV18 and TRBJ2-7, with D perhaps TRBD1 (5 bases). This CDR3 region has 14 residues. Looked up from germline, CDR1 is KGHSH and CDR2 is LQKENI. V lost 3 bases and J lost 3, with 12 bases in between. CDR3 region: CASSPFAGNYEQYF. DNA of the CDR3: TGTGCCAGCTCACCCTTTGCAGGGAACTACGAGCAGTACTTC.

This clonotype was seen repeatedly, ten times or more. The rearrangement links TRBV10-3 to TRBJ2-2; TRBD1 or TRBD2 may be the D gene (5 bases each). Germline-derived CDR1 and CDR2 are ENHRY and SYGVKD. The CDR3 runs to 15 residues. V was clipped by 5 bases and J by 4 bases, with 14 bases between them. CDR3 sequence: CAISPRESGTGELFF. In DNA form, the CDR3 reads TGTGCCATCAGTCCCAGGGAGTCGGGCACCGGGGAGCTGTTTTTT.

The chain is built from TRBV12-3 or TRBV12-4 and TRBJ1-5, with TRBD1 matching 9 bases. This CDR3 contains 14 residues. Trimming at V came to 5 bases and at J to 7 bases, leaving 6 bases not matched to a gene. DNA of the CDR3: TGTGCCAGCAGTAGGACAGGGGCACGGCAGCCCCAGCATTTT. Amino acid sequence: CASSRTGARQPQHF.

The table lists this clonotype with many counts. This chain connects TRBV27 to TRBJ2-5, with 8 bases matching TRBD1. Trimming took 4 bases from V and 4 from J; bases not matched to a gene: 8. Germline V gene sequence: CDR1 MNHEY, CDR2 SMNVEV (reference sequence). This CDR3 comprises 15 residues. DNA for the CDR3: TGTGCCAGCAGTTCCCCGGACAGGGAAGGAGAGACCCAGTACTTC. Its protein product is CASSSPDREGETQYF.

At least ten counts were recorded for this clonotype. The V and J genes are TRBV6-1 and TRBJ2-7, with 9 bases fitting TRBD1. The CDR3 runs to 13 residues. The germline CDR1 and CDR2 sequences are MNHNS and SASEGT. V trimming: 6 bases; J trimming: 3 bases; junction bases outside the gene matches: 3. The CDR3, as DNA: TGTGCCAGCAGGGACAGGGGAAACTACGAGCAGTACTTC. This codes for CASRDRGNYEQYF.

This clonotype was detected ten times or more. CDR3 sequence: CASSYVGGGTEAFF. DNA of the CDR3: TGTGCCAGCAGTTACGTCGGGGGCGGGACTGAAGCTTTCTTT. This chain uses TRBV6-2 or TRBV6-3 with TRBJ1-1; D might be TRBD1 (6 bases). CDR1 is MNHEY, CDR2 SVGEGT, per germline. Between the trimmed V and J ends, which lost 2 bases and 5 bases, there was a span of 12 bases. The CDR3 extends over 14 amino acids.

This clonotype was recorded once. The chain joins TRBV6-2 or TRBV6-3 to TRBJ2-7; D remains unclear. Trimming shortened V by 5 bases and J by 3 bases, and 8 bases separated the two germline ends. The CDR3 is made up of 12 amino acids. Germline V gives CDR1 MNHEY, CDR2 SVGEGT. The CDR3 coding sequence is TGTGCCAGCAGTGTCGACCACTACGAGCAGTACTTC. Amino acid sequence: CASSVDHYEQYF.

The CDR3 bases are TGTGCCAGCAGTGAAGCGGGGGGGCAGGCCTACGAGCAGTACTTC. This codes for CASSEAGGQAYEQYF. The gene calls are TRBV2 and TRBJ2-7; possibly TRBD2 for D (7 bases). The CDR3 is made up of 15 amino acids. Germline V CDR1 and CDR2: SNHLY, FYNNEI. Between the trimmed V and J ends, which lost 0 bases and 2 bases, there was a span of 11 bases.

This clonotype came up many times. This sequence joins TRBV28 and TRBJ2-7; 14 bases line up with TRBD2. The CDR3 is made up of 15 amino acids. Looked up from germline, CDR1 is MDHEN and CDR2 is SYDVKM. V shed 4 bases, J shed 5 bases, and the junction held 4 bases outside the gene matches. CDR3 coding DNA: TGTGCCAGCAGTTCCAGACTAGCGGGAGGGCACGAGCAGTACTTC. This gives the protein CASSSRLAGGHEQYF.

This clonotype was detected ten times or more. In DNA form, the CDR3 reads TGTGCCACCTTTCGGTTGCAGGACAATCAGCCCCAGCATTTT. The encoded protein is CATFRLQDNQPQHF. V gene TRBV7-9 combines with J gene TRBJ1-5; no definite D call. Germline V gene data show CDR1 as SEHNR and CDR2 as FQNEAQ (reference sequence). The V and J ends lost 10 bases and 3 bases respectively, with 16 bases between them. The CDR3 runs to 14 residues. The full variable domain, its missing parts supplied by reference TRBV7-9 and TRBJ1-5, is DTGVSQNPRHKITKRGQNVTFRCDPISEHNRLYWYRQTLGQGPEFLTYFQNEAQLEKSRLLSDRFSAERPKGSFSTLEIQRTEQGDSAMYLCATFRLQDNQPQHFGDGTRLSIL.

This clonotype showed up many times. The chain uses TRBV6-2 or TRBV6-3 and TRBJ2-7; weak D call: TRBD2 (5 bases). The V gene lost 10 bases and the J gene lost 3 bases, with 16 bases spanning the gap. Germline V lookup: CDR1 MNHEY, CDR2 SVGEGT. The CDR3 consists of 13 residues. The CDR3: CATRTGSNYEQYF. The CDR3 nucleotides read TGTGCCACCCGGACGGGGTCGAACTACGAGCAGTACTTC.

The chain uses TRBV6-1 and TRBJ1-5; D not certain. Germline CDR1 is MNHNS and CDR2 is SASEGT. The CDR3 has 16 residues. Trimming cost V 4 bases and J 2 bases, with 15 bases left between them. CDR3 bases: TGTGCCAGCAGTGTCTACAGAAACCAGGGCAATCAGCCCCAGCATTTT. It yields the protein CASSVYRNQGNQPQHF.